Below, one T cell receptor beta chain is given with its context. Antigen: not known. These data are taken from a study of cytomegalovirus exposure and HLA in healthy donors. Both 60 Vbeta primers and 13 Jbeta primers went into the PCR. As processed by the authors: In a later analysis, roughly 86 million unique TCR beta chains included roughly 11 million shared by two or more donors. Using immunoSEQ multiplex PCR, the repertoire was profiled, and TCRdb retains in-frame clones only, with some absent. That table supplies the V and J calls and clone size; D and trimming were determined from the DNA. The repertoire consists of 100,000 to 150,000 clones, with about two thirds occurring once and the leading ten covering 3% to 4%. Findings and caveats of the study: A later analysis associated some 16,000 TCR beta sequences with HLA alleles at a 0.05 false discovery rate. Immune exposure data for these donors was limited to CMV serostatus. Reports state that TCR beta sequences accurately predicted most subjects' HLA-A and HLA-B alleles.

V gave up 4 bases and J gave up 5 bases, with 9 bases separating them. This CDR3 is 13 amino acids long. CDR1 is SGHTA, CDR2 FQGNSA, per germline. Sequenced: PBMCs. This TCR derives from a man in his thirties or forties in good health and CMV-seronegative. J is TRBJ2-1 and V is TRBV7-2; tentative D call: TRBD1 (5 bases). CDR3 bases: TGTGCCAGCAGCTATCAGACAGACAATGAGCAGTTCTTC. Its translation: CASSYQTDNEQFF.